One TCR beta chain is described in this entry. What it binds is unknown. The library came from three nested PCR rounds adapted from ARM-PCR protocols. MiXCR, run by TCRdb on the multiplex PCR reads, gives a single entry per CDR3 protein. The sample has some 99,000 distinct CDR3 sequences, 62% seen once. The data are from a study of tumor and adjacent non-tumor tissue in lung cancer. Across the study: There were roughly 11 adenocarcinoma, a couple of squamous cell carcinoma and 1 small cell lung cancer cases.

General observations from the study: Tumor TCR diversity, when higher, was linked to shorter survival. Top 100 clones took a larger repertoire share in normal lung. Significantly higher TCR diversity was found in tumor than normal lung.

No cell sorting was done before RNA was extracted from the tissue. The normal lung tissue was taken more than 3 cm from the tumor edge. The CDR3 length is 16 residues. CDR1 is MNHNY and CDR2 is SVGAGI in the germline V gene (reference sequence). Between the trimmed V and J ends, which lost 4 bases and 2 bases, there was a span of 17 bases. Sequencing input: distant non-tumor lung tissue. The chain has TRBV6-6 and TRBJ1-1; D is uncertain. The TCR sequence derives from a man aged 55 to 70 with non-small cell lung cancer. In DNA, the CDR3 is TGTGCCAGCAGTTCAGCCCGGGATGGTACCAACACTGAAGCTTTCTTT. Its protein product is CASSSARDGTNTEAFF.